The 32 T cell receptor beta chains presented below share a single source sample, sequenced in a study of T-cell memory formation after mild COVID-19. TCRdb fed the 5' RACE reads into MiXCR, producing one record per CDR3 protein. Of hundreds of thousands of distinct CDR3 sequences listed, around 24% are singletons. The sample taken for sequencing was PBMCs or a T cell subset sorted from them (not recorded which). All receptors derive from an adult woman who had mild COVID-19 (a few samples of this study predate the infection). Cell type and time point are not known.

This clonotype was counted only a few times. This chain joins TRBV4-3 and TRBJ1-2, with D possibly TRBD1 on 5 matching bases. The CDR3 totals 14 residues. From germline, CDR1 is LGHNA and CDR2 YSLEER. V was cut by 3 bases and J by 2 bases, with 10 bases left in between. The CDR3: CASSHAGSNYGYTF. The DNA for the CDR3 is TGCGCCAGCAGCCATGCAGGGTCCAACTATGGCTACACCTTC.

This clonotype has more than one count but fewer than ten. The chain has TRBV5-1 and TRBJ2-2; D uncertain. The CDR3 loop spans 17 amino acids. Trimming took off 0 bases at V and 4 bases at J, with 16 bases between the two ends. CDR1 and CDR2 (germline): SGHRS, YFSETQ. The CDR3 DNA sequence: TGCGCCAGCAGCTTGGAAACCGCTCCGTGGTTCACCGGGGAGCTGTTTTTT. This translates into CASSLETAPWFTGELFF.

This clonotype was observed a few times. This chain joins TRBV6-1 and TRBJ2-7; D gene ambiguous. Germline V lookup: CDR1 MNHNS, CDR2 SASEGT. There are 13 residues in the CDR3. V was cut by 3 bases and J by 3 bases, with 9 bases left in between. CDR3 sequence: CASSEVGYYEQYF. The CDR3 nucleotides are TGTGCCAGCAGTGAGGTGGGGTACTACGAGCAGTACTTC.

This clonotype was observed a single time. CDR3 DNA sequence: TGTGCCAGCAGCGTAGATGGAGGTGGGAAGAACTACCAAGAGACCCAGTACTTC. It is translated as CASSVDGGGKNYQETQYF. The gene calls are TRBV9 and TRBJ2-5; possible D gene TRBD2, 5 bases. The CDR3 length is 18 residues. The germline gives CDR1 SGDLS, CDR2 YYNGEE. The V gene lost 0 bases and the J gene lost 0 bases, with 18 bases spanning the gap.

This clonotype has only a few counts. The CDR3 nucleotides are TGTGCCAGCAGGACAGCCTCCTACGAGCAGTACTTC. The encoded protein is CASRTASYEQYF. The chain carries TRBV6-1 and TRBJ2-7, with D perhaps TRBD1 (5 bases). The CDR3 runs to 12 residues. In germline, CDR1 is MNHNS, CDR2 SASEGT. V dropped 6 bases and J dropped 0 bases, with 6 bases sitting between them.

The rearrangement uses TRBV19 and TRBJ2-7, with unresolved D. In germline, CDR1 is LNHDA, CDR2 SQIVND (reference sequence). The V end was cut by 8 bases, the J end by 0 bases, with 5 bases between. This CDR3 spans 11 amino acids. The CDR3 sequence is CASQDSYEQYF. CDR3 in DNA: TGTGCCAGTCAAGACTCCTACGAGCAGTACTTC.

The CDR3 region is CASSLGHWNTEAFF. The CDR3 DNA sequence: TGTGCCAGCAGCTTGGGACACTGGAACACTGAAGCTTTCTTT. The chain couples TRBV7-2 to TRBJ1-1; D might be TRBD1 (6 bases). This CDR3 has 14 residues. Germline values: CDR1 SGHTA, CDR2 FQGNSA. V lost 3 bases to trimming and J lost 1 base, with 9 bases between them.

In its sample, this clonotype was seen many times. The J gene is TRBJ2-4, the V gene TRBV24-1, with TRBD2 matching over 9 bases. V lost 3 bases to trimming and J lost 4 bases; unmatched junction nucleotides: 15. This CDR3 comprises 19 residues. Per germline, CDR1 KGHDR and CDR2 SFDVKD. The CDR3 region is CATSDLPRRLAGNKNIQYF. CDR3 in DNA: TGTGCCACCAGTGATCTCCCCCGGCGTCTAGCGGGGAATAAAAACATTCAGTACTTC.

The V gene is TRBV10-3, the J gene TRBJ2-3; 8 nucleotides match TRBD1. Trimming cost V 7 bases and J 8 bases; bases outside gene matches: 11. CDR1 and CDR2 (germline): ENHRY, SYGVKD. The CDR3 extends over 14 amino acids. CDR3 region: CAIKATGASGTQYF. Here the CDR3 DNA reads TGTGCCATCAAAGCGACAGGGGCTTCGGGTACGCAGTATTTT.

This chain joins TRBV7-2 and TRBJ2-3; 13 bases agree with TRBD2. V lost 1 base and J lost 6; bases outside the gene matches: 10. The CDR3 is 18 residues long. Germline V gene sequence: CDR1 SGHTA, CDR2 FQGNSA. CDR3: CASSLVYRLAGGQDTQYF. For the CDR3, the DNA is TGTGCCAGCAGCTTAGTGTATCGACTAGCGGGGGGCCAGGATACGCAGTATTTT.

This clonotype was picked up a small number of times. The chain carries TRBV7-2 and TRBJ2-1; 8 bases line up with TRBD1. The V gene's germline CDR1 is SGHTA and CDR2 FQGNSA. The CDR3 contains 14 residues. Trimming cost V 5 bases and J 3 bases; bases outside gene matches: 3. The CDR3 spells CASSTGQVYNEQFF. The CDR3 DNA is TGTGCCAGCAGCACGGGACAGGTCTACAATGAGCAGTTCTTC. Together with reference TRBV7-2 and TRBJ2-1, the CDR3 gives the full variable domain: GAGVSQSPSNKVTEKGKDVELRCDPISGHTALYWYRQSLGQGLEFLIYFQGNSAPDKSGLPSDRFSAERTGGSVSTLTIQRTQQEDSAVYLCASSTGQVYNEQFFGPGTRLTVL.

The chain couples TRBV7-3 to TRBJ2-5; D possibly corresponds to TRBD1 (6 bases). V was pared by 5 bases and J by 6 bases, with 16 bases between. CDR3 length equals 14 residues. The germline V gene has CDR1 SGHTA and CDR2 FQGTGA. The CDR3 region has the DNA TGTGCCAGCAGCCCCCGGGCAGGGGCGAAGACCCAGTACTTC. Its protein product is CASSPRAGAKTQYF.

The chain employs TRBV28 and TRBJ2-1; D is possibly TRBD1 (6 bases). The CDR3 has 11 amino acids. Germline lookup yields CDR1 MDHEN and CDR2 SYDVKM. V was clipped by 7 bases and J by 8 bases, with 9 bases between them. CDR3 bases: TGTGCCAGCAACAGGGCCGATGAGCAGTTCTTC. The encoded protein is CASNRADEQFF.

This chain connects TRBV5-6 to TRBJ2-2; 7 nucleotides line up with TRBD2. The length of the CDR3 is 16 residues. Trimming removed 2 bases from V and 4 bases from J; junction bases left unmatched: 8. Germline assignment: CDR1 SGHDT and CDR2 YYEEEE. CDR3 amino acids: CASSFWSGVSTGELFF. The DNA of the CDR3 is TGTGCCAGCAGCTTCTGGAGCGGGGTGAGCACCGGGGAGCTGTTTTTT.

The chain couples TRBV29-1 to TRBJ2-3; possibly TRBD1 or TRBD2 for D (6 bases each). CDR1 is SQVTM and CDR2 is ANQGSEA in the germline V gene. Deletions cut 7 bases from V and 2 bases from J, with 16 bases between. The CDR3 runs to 14 residues. The CDR3 sequence: CSAAPGANTDTQYF. The CDR3 DNA reads as TGCAGCGCTGCCCCGGGGGCTAACACAGATACGCAGTATTTT.

This clonotype appeared a few times. This chain uses TRBV7-8 with TRBJ2-1, with D tentatively TRBD1 (6 bases). V gave up 6 bases and J gave up 10 bases, with 19 bases separating them. The CDR3 sequence is 14 residues long. CDR1 is SGHVS and CDR2 is FQNEAQ in the germline V gene. This CDR3 is CASRLNRAEGEQFF. In DNA form, the CDR3 reads TGTGCCAGCAGACTTAACAGGGCGGAAGGGGAGCAGTTCTTC.

In this sample, this clonotype turned up a few times. The chain has TRBV9 and TRBJ1-4, with 7 bases lining up with TRBD1. The CDR3 contains 14 residues. Trimming at V came to 4 bases and at J to 4 bases, leaving 4 bases not matched to a gene. The germline CDR1 and CDR2 sequences are SGDLS and YYNGEE. CDR3 sequence: CASSLTGVNEKLFF. CDR3 in DNA: TGTGCCAGCAGCCTTACAGGGGTTAATGAAAAACTGTTTTTT.

The rearrangement links TRBV20-1 to TRBJ2-1, with TRBD2 identical over 9 bases. This CDR3 contains 14 residues. V was clipped by 2 bases and J by 9 bases; unmatched bases: 8. Germline CDR1 reads DFQATT; CDR2 reads SNEGSKA (reference sequence). CDR3 protein: CSARKLAGTSEQFF. CDR3 sequence (DNA): TGCAGTGCTAGAAAACTAGCGGGTACTAGTGAGCAGTTCTTC.

This sequence joins TRBV21-1 and TRBJ2-7; TRBD2, the table's D call, lacks a check against the DNA. TRBV21-1 counts as a pseudogene. CDR3 length: 15 residues. The CDR3 sequence: CASSSRTSRHYEQYF. Here the CDR3 DNA reads TGTGCCAGCAGCTCTAGGACTAGCCGACACTACGAGCAGTACTTC.

This clonotype was seen repeatedly, ten times or more. V usage is TRBV6-6 and J usage is TRBJ1-5; D perhaps matches TRBD1 (6 bases). Germline V gene sequence: CDR1 MNHNY, CDR2 SVGAGI (reference sequence). This CDR3 contains 14 residues. The V gene lost 8 bases and the J gene lost 4 bases, with 15 bases spanning the gap. The CDR3 nucleotides read TGTGCCAGCTTGGGGGACATCCGGAATCAGCCCCAGCATTTT. Encoded protein: CASLGDIRNQPQHF.

This clonotype was found a few times. The chain joins TRBV19 to TRBJ2-3, with 10 bases matching TRBD2. Germline loops: CDR1 LNHDA, CDR2 SQIVND (reference sequence). With V trimmed by 4 bases and J by 6 bases, 13 bases remained unmatched. This CDR3 comprises 17 residues. The CDR3 spells CASSTPEAGGSFDTQYF. CDR3 DNA sequence: TGTGCCAGTAGTACCCCCGAAGCGGGAGGGTCTTTTGATACGCAGTATTTT.

The table lists this clonotype with many counts. The chain links TRBV27 to TRBJ2-3; D unresolved. The CDR3 loop spans 14 amino acids. Per the germline V gene, CDR1 is MNHEY and CDR2 is SMNVEV (reference sequence). Trimming took 5 bases from V and 3 from J, leaving 12 bases between them. The CDR3 sequence is CASSRIQYTDTQYF. CDR3 DNA sequence: TGTGCCAGCAGTCGAATCCAGTATACAGATACGCAGTATTTT.

The chain joins TRBV30 to TRBJ2-7, with D maybe TRBD1 (5 bases). V lost 4 bases and J lost 3, with 13 bases in between. Germline CDR1 is GTSNPN and CDR2 is SVGIG (reference sequence). The CDR3 covers 13 residues. CDR3 sequence reads: CAWTQGLGYEQYF. The CDR3 nucleotides are TGTGCCTGGACCCAGGGTCTGGGCTACGAGCAGTACTTC.

The chain joins TRBV20-1 to TRBJ2-3; 12 nucleotides line up with TRBD1. Germline CDR1 and CDR2: DFQATT and SNEGSKA (reference sequence). This CDR3 contains 15 residues. V shed 5 bases, J shed 5 bases, and the junction held 8 bases outside the gene matches. The CDR3 region is CSAGYRDRGLDTQYF. The CDR3 DNA reads TGCAGTGCTGGGTACCGGGACAGGGGGCTAGATACGCAGTATTTT.

The V gene is TRBV7-3, the J gene TRBJ2-5; 10 bases fit TRBD2. The CDR3 is made up of 14 amino acids. Germline CDR1 and CDR2: SGHTA and FQGTGA. V was pared by 2 bases and J by 5 bases, with 2 bases of the junction left unmatched. The CDR3 DNA reads TGTGCCAGCAGCTTATCGGGACTAGCGGAGACCCAGTACTTC. Translation: CASSLSGLAETQYF. The entire variable domain, with the rest obtained from reference TRBV7-3 and TRBJ2-5, is as follows: GAGVSQTPSNKVTEKGKYVELRCDPISGHTALYWYRQSLGQGPEFLIYFQGTGAADDSGLPNDRFFAVRPEGSVSTLKIQRTERGDSAVYLCASSLSGLAETQYFGPGTRLLVL.

As to this clonotype: A clone one base away is much larger, so this may be a read error. The V and J genes are TRBV4-3 and TRBJ2-1; 11 nucleotides match TRBD2. The J segment lost 10 bases and the V segment lost 0 bases, leaving 17 bases of the junction unmatched. Per the germline V gene, CDR1 is LGHNA and CDR2 is YSLEER. There are 19 residues in the CDR3. In DNA, the CDR3 is TGCGCCAGCAGCCAAGATCCGGTCAGACTAGCGGGATACCTCAGGGAGCAGTTCTTC. It specifies CASSQDPVRLAGYLREQFF.

This clonotype turned up a few times. This CDR3 reads CRAGQGYEQYF. CDR3 coding DNA: TGCAGAGCGGGACAGGGCTACGAGCAGTACTTC. This chain joins TRBV20-1 and TRBJ2-7; 9 nucleotides match TRBD1. The germline V gene has CDR1 DFQATT and CDR2 SNEGSKA (reference sequence). This CDR3 region has 11 residues.

This clonotype has more than one count but fewer than ten. The chain employs TRBV6-5 and TRBJ1-4; TRBD1 is a possible D gene (6 bases). CDR1 is MNHEY, CDR2 SVGAGI, per germline. The CDR3 totals 15 residues. V was clipped by 2 bases and J by 8 bases, with 15 bases between them. As DNA, the CDR3 is TGTGCCAGCAGTTACACACAGGGTGACGGGGAAAAACTGTTTTTT. Its translation: CASSYTQGDGEKLFF.

This clonotype has just a few counts. This rearrangement joins TRBV3-1 to TRBJ1-5, with D unclear. V lost 1 base and J lost 1, with 5 bases in between. The V gene's germline CDR1 is LGHDT and CDR2 YNNKEL (reference sequence). The length of the CDR3 is 14 residues. The CDR3 loop is CASSQVQSNQPQHF. The CDR3 DNA reads TGTGCCAGCAGCCAAGTCCAAAGCAATCAGCCCCAGCATTTT.

The chain joins TRBV25-1 to TRBJ2-7; no clear D gene. CDR1 is MGHDK, CDR2 SYGVNS, per germline. The CDR3 covers 14 residues. Trimming left V 2 bases short and J 1 base short, with 9 bases between. CDR3 DNA: TGTGCCAGCAGTGAAAGAGGTCCTTCCTACGAGCAGTACTTC. Its protein product is CASSERGPSYEQYF.

The chain carries TRBV2 and TRBJ2-7, with D perhaps TRBD1 (5 bases). This CDR3 has 12 amino acids. Germline CDR1 is SNHLY and CDR2 is FYNNEI. Trimming cost V 6 bases and J 5 bases, with 11 bases left between them. CDR3 region: CASREQGDEQYF. The DNA of the CDR3 is TGTGCCAGCAGGGAGCAGGGCGACGAGCAGTACTTC.

The chain recombines TRBV18 with TRBJ2-7; a possible D gene is TRBD1 (6 bases). Trimming shortened V by 6 bases and J by 6 bases, and 18 bases separated the two germline ends. The CDR3 is 14 amino acids. Germline CDR1 reads KGHSH; CDR2 reads LQKENI. The CDR3 region is CASSPTGDVSEQYF. CDR3 bases: TGTGCCAGCTCCCCGACAGGTGACGTTAGCGAGCAGTACTTC. Variable domain in full (rest from reference TRBV18 and TRBJ2-7): NAGVMQNPRHLVRRRGQEARLRCSPMKGHSHVYWYRQLPEEGLKFMVYLQKENIIDESGMPKERFSAEFPKEGPSILRIQQVVRGDSAAYFCASSPTGDVSEQYFGPGTRLTVT.